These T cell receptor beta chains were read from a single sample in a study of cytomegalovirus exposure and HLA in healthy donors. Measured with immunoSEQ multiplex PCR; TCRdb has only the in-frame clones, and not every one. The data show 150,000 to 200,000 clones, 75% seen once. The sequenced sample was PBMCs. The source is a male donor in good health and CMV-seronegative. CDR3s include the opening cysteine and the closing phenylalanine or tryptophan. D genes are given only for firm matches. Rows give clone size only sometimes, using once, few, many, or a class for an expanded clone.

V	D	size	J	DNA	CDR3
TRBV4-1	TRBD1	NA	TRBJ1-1	TGCGCCAGCAGCCCCGGACAGGGGGCGGTGTGGACTGAAGCTTTCTTT	CASSPGQGAVWTEAFF
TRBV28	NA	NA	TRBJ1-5	TGTGCCAGCACGCTTACGACAGCCTATCAGCCCCAGCATTTT	CASTLTTAYQPQHF
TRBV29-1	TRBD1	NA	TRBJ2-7	TGCAGCGTTACCAAAAGTGGGACAGGGAACGAGCAGTACTTC	CSVTKSGTGNEQYF
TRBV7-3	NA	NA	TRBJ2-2	TGTGCCAGCAGCTTAGGCAGATCCACCGGGGAGCTGTTTTTT	CASSLGRSTGELFF
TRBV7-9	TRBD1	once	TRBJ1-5	TGTGCCAGCAGCTTAGCGTTAGGGGGCTCCACTCAGCCCCAGCATTTT	CASSLALGGSTQPQHF
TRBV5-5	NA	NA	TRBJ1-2	TGTGCCAGCAGCTTGGGGGGTCGGGGTAACGGCTACACCTTC	CASSLGGRGNGYTF
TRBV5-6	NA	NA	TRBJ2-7	TGTGCCAGCAGCCAACCCCCCTCGGGGGAGCAGTACTTC	CASSQPPSGEQYF
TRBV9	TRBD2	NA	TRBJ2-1	TGTGCCAGCAGCGCTAGCGGGGGACACTACAATGAGCAGTTCTTC	CASSASGGHYNEQFF
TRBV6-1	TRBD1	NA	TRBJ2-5	TGTGCCAGCCAAGGACAGGTCCAAGAGACCCAGTACTTC	CASQGQVQETQYF
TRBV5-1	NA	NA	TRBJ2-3	TGCGCCAGCAGCCCCGAGGGCAGGGGAACAGATACGCAGTATTTT	CASSPEGRGTDTQYF
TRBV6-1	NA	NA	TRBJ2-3	TGTGCCAGCGGGGCAGGAGACACAGATACGCAGTATTTT	CASGAGDTDTQYF
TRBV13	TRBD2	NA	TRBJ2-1	TGTGCCAGCAGCTTAGGAGCTAGGAGCGGGAGTAGAGAGCAGTTCTTC	CASSLGARSGSREQFF
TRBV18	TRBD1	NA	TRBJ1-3	TGTGCCAGCTCACCCAACAGGGGACCCATATATTTT	CASSPNRGPIYF
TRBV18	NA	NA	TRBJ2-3	TGTGCCAGCTCGGGGACTTCCCGCACAGATACGCAGTATTTT	CASSGTSRTDTQYF
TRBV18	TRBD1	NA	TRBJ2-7	TGTGCCAGCTCACAGTCGGACAGGAGCTACGAGCAGTACTTC	CASSQSDRSYEQYF
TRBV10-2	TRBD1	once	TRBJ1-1	TGCGCCAGCAGCAACAGGGGAACAACTGAAGCTTTCTTT	CASSNRGTTEAFF
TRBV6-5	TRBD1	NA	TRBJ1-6	TGTGCCAGCAGTTACCCAGGACAGGGGCTGGATGCCCTCCACTTT	CASSYPGQGLDALHF
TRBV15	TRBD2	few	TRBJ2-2	TGTGCCACCAGCAGAGATCTGGGACTAGCGGCCACCGGGGAGCTGTTTTTT	CATSRDLGLAATGELFF
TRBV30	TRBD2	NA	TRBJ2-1	TGTGCCTGGAAGGGGCTAGCGGGAGGGTCCCCCCTGTTCTTC	CAWKGLAGGSPLFF
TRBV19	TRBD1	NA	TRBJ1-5	TGTGCCAGTCGCACGGGGACAGGGCGCAATCAGCCCCAGCATTTT	CASRTGTGRNQPQHF
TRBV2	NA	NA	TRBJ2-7	TGTGCCAGCAGATCGAATGGGGGGTCCTACGAGCAGTACTTC	CASRSNGGSYEQYF
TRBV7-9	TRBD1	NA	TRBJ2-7	TGTGCCAGCAGCTTAGCGGGGACAGGGCCCTACGAGCAGTACTTC	CASSLAGTGPYEQYF
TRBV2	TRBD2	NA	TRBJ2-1	TGTGCCAGCAGTGAGTGGCTAGCGGGGGATGAGCAGTTCTTC	CASSEWLAGDEQFF
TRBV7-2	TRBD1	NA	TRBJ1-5	TGTGCCAGCAGCTCCCCGGGACAGGGGACGCGCAATCAGCCCCAGCATTTT	CASSSPGQGTRNQPQHF
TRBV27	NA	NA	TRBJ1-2	TGTGCCAGCACCCTAAGCGGAGGGGTTGATGGCTACACCTTC	CASTLSGGVDGYTF
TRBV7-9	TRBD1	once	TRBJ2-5	TGTGCCAGCACGTGGGTAGGGGGCACCCAAGAGACCCAGTACTTC	CASTWVGGTQETQYF
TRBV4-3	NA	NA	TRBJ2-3	TGCGCCAGCAGCCTGAACCCCCGCGGGACTAGCACAGATACGCAGTATTTT	CASSLNPRGTSTDTQYF